Below, one TCR beta chain is given with its context. Antigen: not known. This entry belongs to a study of CD8 T cells in ankylosing spondylitis. Trimming at V came to 4 bases and at J to 0 bases, leaving 10 bases not matched to a gene. The CDR3 sequence is 18 residues long. From germline, CDR1 is MNHEY and CDR2 SMNVEV (reference sequence). TCRdb recomputed calls from the 5' RACE reads with MiXCR, one row per CDR3 protein. The sample has around 220,000 distinct CDR3 sequences; around 19% are singletons. Study outcomes and limitations: Existing reports had already noted some motif variants in reactive arthritis synovial fluid and blood. Clones linked to disease were reported to show significant enrichment in matched ankylosing spondylitis synovial fluid. It appeared that ankylosing spondylitis blood was characterized by a TCR beta motif of fewer than ten highly homologous variants.

Sequenced sample: blood, either unsorted or a sorted T cell fraction (not recorded which). The sequence was collected from a male donor with ankylosing spondylitis. The chain joins TRBV27 to TRBJ2-3, with 10 nucleotides matching TRBD2. The CDR3 DNA reads as TGTGCCAGCAGTTCGCTCATAGCGGGAGGCCCTAGCACAGATACGCAGTATTTT. This translates into CASSSLIAGGPSTDTQYF.